Listed here is a single TCR beta chain. The V gene lost 5 bases and the J gene lost 2 bases, with 16 bases spanning the gap. The germline gives CDR1 SEHNR, CDR2 FQNEAQ (reference sequence). This CDR3 is built from 15 residues. This entry comes from a study of shared clonotypes between healthy human individuals. The overall study: Participating donors consisted of two women and a few men aged 18 to 49.

Naive-designated CD8 cells lacked CD45RO, were positively enriched for CCR7, and omitted terminally differentiated effector memory CD45RA+ cells. Donors comprised only Caucasian adults living in Nashville, Tennessee. Method: immunoSEQ multiplex PCR; TCRdb's copy keeps in-frame clones and lacks some. The sample carries under 1 million clones, 96% recorded once. The receptor was derived from a man between 25 and 39 years old in good health. Sequencing was carried out using naive CD8+ T cells sorted from blood. The chain joins TRBV7-9 to TRBJ2-7; D ambiguous. CDR3 DNA sequence: TGTGCCAGCAGCGGAACCCCCTCCTCGCCCTACGAGCAGTACTTC. This gives the protein CASSGTPSSPYEQYF.